Shown below are 27 T cell receptor beta chains from a single sample sequenced in a study of sequential checkpoint blockade in melanoma. The assay was immunoSEQ multiplex PCR, and TCRdb's table has in-frame clones only and misses some. The top ten hold roughly 20% of the sample, which has 2,500 or so clones, under 25% seen once. Specified treatment: randomized to nivolumab then ipilimumab (arm A) or the reverse (arm B). The sequenced sample was tumor tissue (inferred from file names), obtained from a patient given nivolumab and ipilimumab in sequence. These TCRs come from a human donor with melanoma.

This clone appeared a few times. The chain carries TRBV23-1 and TRBJ1-1; D gene ambiguous. TRBV23-1 is an ORF for which the function is uncertain. Deletions cut 5 bases from V and 2 bases from J, with 12 bases between. CDR3 length: 14 residues. In nucleotides, the CDR3 is TGCGCCAGCAGTAGACGACTATGTAACACTGAAGCTTTCTTT. Translated, it gives CASSRRLCNTEAFF.

The V and J genes are TRBV6-4 and TRBJ2-6; a possible D gene is TRBD2 (6 bases). V gave up 2 bases and J gave up 4 bases, with 9 bases separating them. Germline V CDR1 and CDR2: MRHNA, SNTAGT. This CDR3 is 15 amino acids long. The CDR3 here is CASSDGGSGANVLTF. Written as DNA, the CDR3 is TGTGCCAGCAGTGACGGAGGGTCCGGGGCCAACGTCCTGACTTTC.

The table lists this clone with a count of one. CDR3 sequence reads: CASSLGQLNEKLFF. The DNA for the CDR3 is TGCGCCAGCAGCTTGGGACAGCTTAATGAAAAACTGTTTTTT. This rearrangement joins TRBV5-1 to TRBJ1-4; maybe TRBD1 (5 bases). Looked up from germline, CDR1 is SGHRS and CDR2 is YFSETQ. This CDR3 region has 14 residues. V was cut by 0 bases and J by 4 bases, with 7 bases left in between.

The rearrangement links TRBV5-1 to TRBJ1-1; a possible D gene is TRBD1 (5 bases). Between the trimmed V and J ends, which lost 4 bases and 4 bases, there was a span of 14 bases. The germline V gene has CDR1 SGHRS and CDR2 YFSETQ. The CDR3 spans 14 residues. CDR3 protein: CASSARQSGTEAFF. CDR3 in DNA: TGCGCCAGCAGCGCGCGACAGAGCGGCACTGAAGCTTTCTTT.

This clone has more than one count but fewer than ten. The V and J genes are TRBV6-8 and TRBJ2-3; possible D gene TRBD1, 6 bases. Germline V CDR1 and CDR2: MNHGY, SAAAGT. The CDR3 covers 15 residues. Trimming left V 7 bases short and J 5 bases short, with 19 bases between. CDR3 loop: CASNTLGQTRDTQYF. CDR3 coding DNA: TGTGCCAGCAATACTCTCGGACAGACCCGAGATACGCAGTATTTT.

This chain joins TRBV19 and TRBJ2-7; the D is unclear. Deletions cut 3 bases from V and 0 bases from J, with 12 bases between. The V gene's germline CDR1 is LNHDA and CDR2 SQIVND (reference sequence). This CDR3 is 15 amino acids long. CDR3 coding DNA: TGTGCCAGTAGTATGGGCGGAACGAGCTCCTACGAGCAGTACTTC. This gives the protein CASSMGGTSSYEQYF.

Relative to its sample, this clone is medium-sized (0.01 to 0.1%). The rearrangement links TRBV6-1 to TRBJ2-1; D may be TRBD1 (6 bases). In germline, CDR1 is MNHNS, CDR2 SASEGT. The CDR3 length is 14 residues. V shed 0 bases and J shed 6 bases, with 9 bases lying between them. The CDR3 region has the DNA TGTGCCAGCAGTGAAGCGGAACAGGGCAATGAGCAGTTCTTC. Protein product: CASSEAEQGNEQFF.

The V gene is TRBV11-3, the J gene TRBJ2-1, with TRBD2 identical over 8 bases. The CDR3 consists of 15 residues. V dropped 6 bases and J dropped 6; count of bases not matched to a gene: 10. Germline V gene data show CDR1 as SGHNT and CDR2 as YENEEA. The CDR3 DNA reads TGTGCCAGCAGGGAGACGGGACTAGGCAGCAATGAGCAGTTCTTC. It yields the protein CASRETGLGSNEQFF. Together with reference TRBV11-3 and TRBJ2-1, the CDR3 gives the full variable domain: EAGVVQSPRYKIIEKKQPVAFWCNPISGHNTLYWYLQNLGQGPELLIRYENEEAVDDSQLPKDRFSAERLKGVDSTLKIQPAELGDSAVYLCASRETGLGSNEQFFGPGTRLTVL.

V is TRBV23-1 and J is TRBJ2-7; D unclear. TRBV23-1 is sorted into the ORF group, with uncertain function. CDR3 length equals 13 residues. V lost 6 bases and J lost 2, with 11 bases in between. The CDR3, as DNA: TGCGCCAGCAGCTTCTCGATTGCCTACGAGCAGTACTTC. It specifies CASSFSIAYEQYF.

By sample fraction, this clone is medium-sized. The J gene is TRBJ1-1, the V gene TRBV11-3, with 7 nucleotides matching TRBD1. CDR1 is SGHNT and CDR2 is YENEEA in the germline V gene. Losses at the gene ends were 5 bases for V and 10 bases for J; bases not matched to a gene: 13. The CDR3 loop spans 14 amino acids. The CDR3, as DNA: TGTGCCAGCAGCCCATCGGGACAGCCTCCTGTAGCTTTCTTT. Translating it yields CASSPSGQPPVAFF.

The chain recombines TRBV9 with TRBJ1-3; TRBD1 is a possible D gene (5 bases). The germline CDR1 and CDR2 sequences are SGDLS and YYNGEE. The CDR3 has 14 amino acids. Trimming cost V 4 bases and J 7 bases, with 15 bases left between them. The CDR3, as DNA: TGTGCCAGCAGCCCCCGTTGGGGGGAGAACACCATATATTTT. Translated, it gives CASSPRWGENTIYF. Full variable domain (remainder filled in from reference TRBV9 and TRBJ1-3): DSGVTQTPKHLITATGQRVTLRCSPRSGDLSVYWYQQSLDQGLQFLIQYYNGEERAKGNILERFSAQQFPDLHSELNLSSLELGDSALYFCASSPRWGENTIYFGEGSWLTVV.

The rearrangement joins TRBV6-8 to TRBJ1-1; D may be TRBD1 (5 bases). The V and J ends lost 0 bases and 3 bases respectively, with 11 bases between them. Germline loops: CDR1 MNHGY, CDR2 SAAAGT. The CDR3 consists of 15 residues. CDR3 bases: TGTGCCAGCAGTTACTCTTACCTGGGGGACACTGAAGCTTTCTTT. This translates into CASSYSYLGDTEAFF.

This clone was observed a handful of times. The rearrangement links TRBV11-3 to TRBJ2-3; D is perhaps TRBD2 (6 bases). CDR3 length: 16 amino acids. V was pared by 3 bases and J by 0 bases, with 13 bases between. Germline CDR1 SGHNT, CDR2 YENEEA. CDR3 residues: CASSLVAGSSTDTQYF. The CDR3 DNA reads as TGTGCCAGCAGCTTGGTGGCGGGGTCTAGCACAGATACGCAGTATTTT.

The chain combines TRBV18 with TRBJ2-3; a weak D match, TRBD1 (6 bases). This CDR3 has 15 residues. Germline V gene sequence: CDR1 KGHSH, CDR2 LQKENI. The ends were cut back, 3 bases at V and 5 bases at J, with 15 bases in the middle. The CDR3 DNA reads as TGTGCCAGCTCACCGGGGGCGGATAGCCGAGATACGCAGTATTTT. This gives the protein CASSPGADSRDTQYF.

The chain is built from TRBV19 and TRBJ2-5, with D possibly matching TRBD2 (5 bases). The V gene lost 0 bases and the J gene lost 6 bases, with 11 bases spanning the gap. The CDR3 length is 14 residues. Germline-derived CDR1 and CDR2 are LNHDA and SQIVND (reference sequence). CDR3 nucleotides: TGTGCCAGTAGTATAGATCGGGCTAGCAAGACCCAGTACTTC. It is translated as CASSIDRASKTQYF.

This clone was counted at least ten times. V and J are TRBV11-3 and TRBJ1-2; 7 positions agree with TRBD1. The junction had 13 bases not matched to a gene; V was cut back by 7 bases and J by 5 bases. Germline V CDR1 and CDR2: SGHNT, YENEEA. The CDR3 has 15 amino acids. The CDR3 spells CASNDRAQGPYGYTF. CDR3 bases: TGTGCCAGCAACGACAGGGCCCAGGGTCCGTATGGCTACACCTTC. Variable domain in full (rest from reference TRBV11-3 and TRBJ1-2): EAGVVQSPRYKIIEKKQPVAFWCNPISGHNTLYWYLQNLGQGPELLIRYENEEAVDDSQLPKDRFSAERLKGVDSTLKIQPAELGDSAVYLCASNDRAQGPYGYTFGSGTRLTVV.

The chain carries TRBV30 and TRBJ1-1; possibly TRBD1 for D (6 bases). The germline V gene encodes CDR1 GTSNPN and CDR2 SVGIG (reference sequence). V was shortened by 5 bases and J by 1 base, with 20 bases between the two germline ends. The CDR3 spans 16 residues. As DNA, the CDR3 is TGTGCCTGGCATTGGGGACCGGGACACCGGAACACTGAAGCTTTCTTT. Amino acids: CAWHWGPGHRNTEAFF.

This clone ranks as large (0.1 to 1%). The rearrangement joins TRBV11-3 to TRBJ1-1, with 7 bases matching TRBD1. This CDR3 region has 14 residues. Per the germline V gene, CDR1 is SGHNT and CDR2 is YENEEA. The J segment lost 1 base and the V segment lost 2 bases, leaving 1 base of the junction unmatched. The CDR3 DNA sequence: TGTGCCAGCAGCTTAAGGGGGCAGAACACTGAAGCTTTCTTT. Amino acids: CASSLRGQNTEAFF.

In this sample, this clone turned up a few times. The chain links TRBV25-1 to TRBJ2-7, with TRBD2 as a possible D gene (5 bases). The V end lost 8 bases, the J end lost 8 bases, and 16 bases lay between the germline ends. There are 12 residues in the CDR3. Germline CDR1 is MGHDK and CDR2 is SYGVNS. The CDR3 region is CASGLVEDKQYF. Written as DNA, the CDR3 is TGTGCCAGCGGGTTGGTGGAGGATAAGCAGTACTTC.

V gene TRBV6-8 combines with J gene TRBJ2-5, with a tentative D call TRBD2 (6 bases). Trimming pared 7 bases from V and 2 bases from J, leaving 20 bases between. CDR1 is MNHGY, CDR2 SAAAGT, per germline. This CDR3 has 16 residues. The CDR3 DNA is TGTGCCAGCAAAGAAGGTGGAAGCGGGCTACAAGAGACCCAGTACTTC. Translated: CASKEGGSGLQETQYF.

This clone rates as medium-sized. The chain recombines TRBV11-3 with TRBJ2-1; a weak D match, TRBD2 (6 bases). The CDR3 length is 14 residues. Trimming cost V 1 base and J 7 bases, with 11 bases left between them. Germline loops: CDR1 SGHNT, CDR2 YENEEA. The CDR3 DNA follows: TGTGCCAGCAGCTTAGGAGTACTAGCTAATGAGCAGTTCTTC. It encodes CASSLGVLANEQFF.

The CDR3 DNA reads as TGTGCCAGCAACACAGGAGTCCTAGGGACCCAGTACTTC. Its protein is CASNTGVLGTQYF. The V and J genes are TRBV28 and TRBJ2-5; D is perhaps TRBD1 (5 bases). Germline CDR1 is MDHEN and CDR2 is SYDVKM. Between the trimmed V and J ends, which lost 7 bases and 7 bases, there was a span of 16 bases. The CDR3 has 13 residues.

The sample holds a few counts of this clone. This chain uses TRBV28 with TRBJ1-5, with a possible D match to TRBD1 (5 bases). CDR1 is MDHEN, CDR2 SYDVKM, per germline. Trimming took 3 bases from V and 0 from J, leaving 15 bases between them. This CDR3 has 17 residues. The CDR3 here is CASSLGPGDYSNQPQHF. Written as DNA, the CDR3 is TGTGCCAGCAGTTTGGGGCCGGGAGACTATAGCAATCAGCCCCAGCATTTT.

In this sample, this clone turned up a few times. The chain employs TRBV29-1 and TRBJ1-4, with D uncertain. Trimming cost V 1 base and J 4 bases, with 10 bases left between them. The germline gives CDR1 SQVTM, CDR2 ANQGSEA. The CDR3 spans 14 residues. The DNA for the CDR3 is TGCAGCGTTGAAGGGATCACGGATAATGAAAAACTGTTTTTT. It encodes CSVEGITDNEKLFF.

The chain joins TRBV9 to TRBJ2-7; TRBD1 matches 9 bases. Unmatched junction bases numbered 16, after V lost 5 bases and J lost 13 bases. Germline CDR1 is SGDLS and CDR2 is YYNGEE. The CDR3 covers 14 residues. The CDR3 coding sequence is TGTGCCAGCAGAGATTACCCGGGACAGGGTCTTGCCTACTTC. As protein: CASRDYPGQGLAYF.

V gene TRBV19 combines with J gene TRBJ1-1; 10 positions match TRBD1. The germline V gene has CDR1 LNHDA and CDR2 SQIVND (reference sequence). Trimming at V came to 5 bases and at J to 0 bases, leaving 12 bases not matched to a gene. The CDR3 covers 18 residues. The CDR3, as DNA: TGTGCCAGTAGTCCCTGGGACAGGGGTGTGGGGATGAACACTGAAGCTTTCTTT. Translation gives CASSPWDRGVGMNTEAFF.

J is TRBJ1-1 and V is TRBV18, with a possible D match to TRBD1 (5 bases). The CDR3 covers 15 residues. Trimming removed 6 bases from V and 6 bases from J, with 20 bases in between. Germline CDR1 and CDR2: KGHSH and LQKENI. The CDR3 DNA sequence: TGTGCCAGCTCGCCCGGTAGACAGTCGGGGGCTGAAGCTTTCTTT. Its protein product is CASSPGRQSGAEAFF.